Following are 20 T cell receptor beta chains from one sample sequenced in a study of blood T cell repertoires in COVID-19. Clones were sequenced by immunoSEQ multiplex PCR, and TCRdb holds only the in-frame ones, with some missing. The table lists about 250,000 clones, 88% of them singletons. The source material was PBMCs or T cells enriched from blood (not recorded which). All receptors come from a woman in her forties or fifties who had recovered from COVID-19.

This clone was observed a few times. The rearrangement links TRBV6-6 to TRBJ2-7, with a tentative D call TRBD1 (6 bases). Trimming stripped 6 bases from V and 5 bases from J, with 11 bases between. There are 12 residues in the CDR3. Germline CDR1 MNHNY, CDR2 SVGAGI (reference sequence). The CDR3 DNA reads TGTGCCAGCAGCGTCAGACAGGACGAGCAGTACTTC. Translated: CASSVRQDEQYF.

The chain uses TRBV11-2 and TRBJ1-6; possibly TRBD1 for D (5 bases). CDR1 and CDR2 (germline): SGHAT, FQNNGV. This CDR3 contains 15 residues. Deletions cut 1 base from V and 10 bases from J, with 14 bases between. The CDR3 nucleotides read TGTGCCAGCAGCTTAGTAGCAGGGAAGGGCTCACCCCTCCACTTT. Translated, it gives CASSLVAGKGSPLHF.

This chain links TRBV6-5 with TRBJ1-2, with D unresolved. Germline assignment: CDR1 MNHEY and CDR2 SVGAGI. Trimming stripped 8 bases from V and 1 base from J, with 11 bases between. There are 13 residues in the CDR3. The CDR3 loop reads CASSLGINYGYTF. In nucleotides, the CDR3 is TGTGCCAGCTCCCTCGGGATTAACTATGGCTACACCTTC.

This sequence joins TRBV5-1 and TRBJ1-2, with D maybe TRBD1 (6 bases). V lost 4 bases and J 4 bases, leaving 17 bases between the germline ends. This CDR3 spans 15 amino acids. Germline assignment: CDR1 SGHRS and CDR2 YFSETQ. The CDR3 DNA sequence: TGCGCCAGCAGCCCGGACGACGGACAGCTCTATGGCTACACCTTC. This encodes CASSPDDGQLYGYTF.

This chain uses TRBV28 with TRBJ1-5, with a possible D match to TRBD1 (6 bases). CDR1 MDHEN and CDR2 SYDVKM come from the germline V gene. The CDR3 length is 14 residues. Trimming left V 4 bases short and J 3 bases short, with 10 bases between. The DNA for the CDR3 is TGTGCCAGCAGTTCCGGACAGATCAATCAGCCCCAGCATTTT. It encodes CASSSGQINQPQHF.

The rearrangement joins TRBV5-5 to TRBJ2-6; weak D call: TRBD1 (6 bases). V lost 0 bases and J lost 0, with 10 bases in between. Germline values: CDR1 SGHKS, CDR2 YYEKEE (reference sequence). The CDR3 has 17 amino acids. CDR3 amino acids: CASSLVGGDSGANVLTF. The CDR3 DNA sequence: TGTGCCAGCAGCTTGGTAGGGGGTGACTCTGGGGCCAACGTCCTGACTTTC.

This chain links TRBV20-1 with TRBJ2-7, with D tentatively TRBD2 (6 bases). This CDR3 spans 13 amino acids. Germline V gene data show CDR1 as DFQATT and CDR2 as SNEGSKA (reference sequence). V lost 3 bases, J lost 2 bases, and 11 bases lay in between. DNA for the CDR3: TGCAGTGCTAGTGGCGGGAAGGCCTACGAGCAGTACTTC. Translated: CSASGGKAYEQYF.

The chain links TRBV28 to TRBJ1-5; D perhaps matches TRBD1 (5 bases). Trimming left V 10 bases short and J 6 bases short, with 16 bases between. The CDR3 runs 13 residues. Germline lookup yields CDR1 MDHEN and CDR2 SYDVKM. CDR3 loop: CATSAGVSQPQHF. The CDR3 coding sequence is TGTGCCACTTCGGCGGGGGTCTCTCAGCCCCAGCATTTT.

The gene calls are TRBV15 and TRBJ1-2, with a tentative D call TRBD1 (5 bases). Trimming stripped 3 bases from V and 6 bases from J, with 17 bases between. The CDR3 totals 15 residues. CDR1 and CDR2 from the germline V gene are LNHNV and YYDKDF (reference sequence). The CDR3 DNA reads as TGTGCCACCAGCAGGGCACGTTTAGGGGAAAATGGCTACACCTTC. Encoded protein: CATSRARLGENGYTF.

This chain links TRBV5-1 with TRBJ2-3, with 10 nucleotides matching TRBD1. The CDR3 spans 17 residues. The V gene end was trimmed by 3 bases and the J gene end by 1 base; junction bases not matched to a gene: 8. Germline assignment: CDR1 SGHRS and CDR2 YFSETQ. CDR3 residues: CASSSQPGTGGTDTQYF. The CDR3 nucleotides are TGCGCCAGCAGCTCGCAGCCGGGGACAGGGGGCACAGATACGCAGTATTTT. The full variable domain, completed using reference TRBV5-1 and TRBJ2-3, is KAGVTQTPRYLIKTRGQQVTLSCSPISGHRSVSWYQQTPGQGLQFLFEYFSETQRNKGNFPGRFSGRQFSNSRSEMNVSTLELGDSALYLCASSSQPGTGGTDTQYFGPGTRLTVL.

The V call is TRBV5-4, the J call TRBJ2-7; 12 positions agree with TRBD2. V lost 4 bases and J lost 1; bases outside the gene matches: 12. CDR3 size: 18 residues. Germline values: CDR1 SGHNT, CDR2 YYREEE (reference sequence). The CDR3 DNA sequence: TGTGCCAGCAGCCGCGGGATCCTTACTAGCGGGGGGTCCTACGAGCAGTACTTC. Translated: CASSRGILTSGGSYEQYF.

This clone was counted a few times. This rearrangement joins TRBV7-2 to TRBJ2-2; the match to TRBD1 covers 8 bases. CDR1 SGHTA and CDR2 FQGNSA come from the germline V gene. Trimming at V came to 5 bases and at J to 5 bases, leaving 10 bases not matched to a gene. CDR3 size: 16 residues. The CDR3 nucleotides read TGTGCCAGCAGCACTCGACAGGGGAGTTCTACCGGGGAGCTGTTTTTT. Translated, it gives CASSTRQGSSTGELFF.

This clone has just a few counts. The chain has TRBV23-1 and TRBJ2-7; TRBD1 agrees at 7 bases. TRBV23-1 is known as an ORF, though its function is uncertain. J lost 5 bases, V lost 0 bases, and 7 bases had no gene match. The CDR3 contains 15 residues. The DNA for the CDR3 is TGCGCCAGCAGTCAATCTGAACAGGGGAAACACGAGCAGTACTTC. Its translation is CASSQSEQGKHEQYF.

V usage is TRBV15 and J usage is TRBJ1-4; D remains ambiguous. V was trimmed by 1 base and J by 7 bases, leaving 13 bases between them. Germline values: CDR1 LNHNV, CDR2 YYDKDF (reference sequence). The CDR3 extends over 15 amino acids. The CDR3 here is CATSRVPGYSEKLFF. CDR3 nucleotides: TGTGCCACCAGCAGAGTTCCGGGGTACAGTGAAAAACTGTTTTTT.

This clone was picked up one time. The CDR3 region has the DNA TGTGCCACCTGCGACTCCCGCAGGGGGAACACTGAAGCTTTCTTT. Translated, it gives CATCDSRRGNTEAFF. The chain is built from TRBV19 and TRBJ1-1; the D gene is possibly TRBD1 (6 bases). Per the germline V gene, CDR1 is LNHDA and CDR2 is SQIVND (reference sequence). This CDR3 has 15 amino acids. V shed 10 bases and J shed 1 base, with 19 bases lying between them. Supplemented by reference TRBV19 and TRBJ1-1, the full variable domain reads DGGITQSPKYLFRKEGQNVTLSCEQNLNHDAMYWYRQDPGQGLRLIYYSQIVNDFQKGDIAEGYSVSREKKESFPLTVTSAQKNPTAFYLCATCDSRRGNTEAFFGQGTRLTVV.

V and J are TRBV6-5 and TRBJ1-1; the match to TRBD1 covers 8 bases. CDR1 MNHEY and CDR2 SVGAGI come from the germline V gene. This CDR3 region has 14 residues. V trimming: 5 bases; J trimming: 7 bases; junction bases outside the gene matches: 9. The CDR3 protein is CASSRGQVWDEAFF. Written as DNA, the CDR3 is TGTGCCAGCAGTCGGGGACAGGTGTGGGATGAAGCTTTCTTT.

The chain uses TRBV21-1 and TRBJ1-4; whether TRBD1, the table's D call, matches the DNA was not checked. TRBV21-1 is an annotated pseudogene. The CDR3 covers 17 residues. CDR3 nucleotides: TGTGCCAGCAGCAAAGCTACCAGACAGGGGCACTGCGAAAAACTGTTTTTT. It encodes CASSKATRQGHCEKLFF.

The genes are TRBV6-2 or TRBV6-3 and TRBJ1-3; no definite D call. This CDR3 contains 16 residues. Germline CDR1 and CDR2: MNHEY and SVGEGT. The V end lost 5 bases, the J end lost 0 bases, and 14 bases lay between the germline ends. CDR3 nucleotide sequence: TGTGCCAGCAGTCGTTGGGAGATTGCCTCTGGAAACACCATATATTTT. It is translated as CASSRWEIASGNTIYF.

The chain combines TRBV2 with TRBJ2-2; 8 nucleotides align to TRBD1. V lost 6 bases, J lost 1 base, and 1 base stayed unmatched. Germline CDR1 reads SNHLY; CDR2 reads FYNNEI. CDR3 length: 14 amino acids. CDR3: CASRGQGNTGELFF. As DNA, the CDR3 is TGTGCCAGCAGAGGACAGGGGAACACCGGGGAGCTGTTTTTT.

This chain joins TRBV4-3 and TRBJ2-3; TRBD2 matches at 9 bases. The CDR3 is made up of 16 amino acids. From germline, CDR1 is LGHNA and CDR2 YSLEER. Unmatched junction bases numbered 5, after V lost 0 bases and J lost 4 bases. The CDR3 coding sequence is TGCGCCAGCAGCCAAGACATAGCGGGAGAGGCAGATACGCAGTATTTT. Its protein is CASSQDIAGEADTQYF.